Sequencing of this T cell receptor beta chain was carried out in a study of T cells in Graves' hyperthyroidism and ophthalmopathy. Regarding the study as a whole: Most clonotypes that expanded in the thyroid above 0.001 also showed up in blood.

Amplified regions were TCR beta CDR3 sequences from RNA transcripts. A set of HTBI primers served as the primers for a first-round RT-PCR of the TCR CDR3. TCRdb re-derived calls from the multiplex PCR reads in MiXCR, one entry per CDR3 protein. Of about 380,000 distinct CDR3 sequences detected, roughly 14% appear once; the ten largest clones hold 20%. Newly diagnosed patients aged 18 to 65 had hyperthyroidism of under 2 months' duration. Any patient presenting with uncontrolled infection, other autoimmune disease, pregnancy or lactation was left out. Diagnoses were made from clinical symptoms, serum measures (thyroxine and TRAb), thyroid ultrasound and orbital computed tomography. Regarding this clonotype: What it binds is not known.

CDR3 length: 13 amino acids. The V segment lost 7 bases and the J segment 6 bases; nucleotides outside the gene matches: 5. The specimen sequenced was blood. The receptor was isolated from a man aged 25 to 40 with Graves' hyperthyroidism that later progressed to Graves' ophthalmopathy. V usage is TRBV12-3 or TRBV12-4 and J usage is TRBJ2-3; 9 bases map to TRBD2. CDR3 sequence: CASMAGGLDTQYF. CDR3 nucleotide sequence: TGTGCCAGCATGGCGGGGGGGCTTGATACGCAGTATTTT.